Below are 28 T cell receptor beta chains sequenced from a single sample in a study of T-cell reconstitution after alpha-beta-depleted transplantation in children. Molecular barcoding with unique molecular identifiers was used for the TCRbeta library. TCRdb reanalysed the PCR reads using MiXCR and keeps one entry per CDR3 protein. The table lists 95,000 to 150,000 distinct CDR3 sequences, 23% of them singletons. The material was PBMCs, mostly from graft donor cells, obtained 180 days after TCRalphabeta/CD19-depleted stem cell transplant. The receptor source for this set is a male patient under 10 years old who had a stem cell transplant for chronic granulomatous disease, so the T cells may come from the graft donor.

The rearrangement links TRBV7-9 to TRBJ2-5; 8 nucleotides match TRBD2. V shed 1 base and J 2 bases; nucleotides not matched to a gene: 3. Looked up from germline, CDR1 is SEHNR and CDR2 is FQNEAQ (reference sequence). The CDR3 has 15 amino acids. The CDR3 DNA reads as TGTGCCAGCAGCTTAGGCGGGGGGATTCAAGAGACCCAGTACTTC. Translating it yields CASSLGGGIQETQYF.

This clonotype was seen once. The rearrangement links TRBV4-1 to TRBJ1-1; no clear D. CDR3 length: 14 amino acids. The germline CDR1 and CDR2 sequences are MGHRA and YSYEKL. V was clipped by 5 bases and J by 2 bases, with 12 bases between them. This CDR3 reads CASSTNFENTEAFF. The DNA for the CDR3 is TGCGCCAGCAGCACGAACTTCGAAAACACTGAAGCTTTCTTT.

This rearrangement joins TRBV5-1 to TRBJ2-7; no clear D gene. Germline lookup yields CDR1 SGHRS and CDR2 YFSETQ. This CDR3 is built from 14 residues. V dropped 2 bases and J dropped 1 base, with 10 bases sitting between them. CDR3 loop: CASSLAKYSYEQYF. As DNA, the CDR3 is TGCGCCAGCAGCTTAGCAAAATATTCCTACGAGCAGTACTTC.

V gene TRBV12-3 or TRBV12-4 combines with J gene TRBJ2-7; D is unclear. V lost 0 bases and J 1 base, leaving 10 bases between the germline ends. The length of the CDR3 is 15 residues. CDR3 bases: TGTGCCAGCAGTTTAGCGTCCCAATTATCCTACGAGCAGTACTTC. Translating gives CASSLASQLSYEQYF.

This clonotype is a singleton in its sample. V usage is TRBV12-3 or TRBV12-4 and J usage is TRBJ2-7; D possibly corresponds to TRBD2 (5 bases). Trimming left V 2 bases short and J 9 bases short, with 23 bases between. This CDR3 region has 16 residues. CDR3 nucleotide sequence: TGTGCCAGCAGTTTACTGGGTCGTACTAGTAGTGGCATGCAGTACTTC. Encoded protein: CASSLLGRTSSGMQYF.

The chain combines TRBV7-9 with TRBJ2-7; possible D gene TRBD1, 6 bases. V was pared by 5 bases and J by 6 bases, with 14 bases between. Germline CDR1 and CDR2: SEHNR and FQNEAQ (reference sequence). This CDR3 is built from 13 residues. CDR3 loop: CASSPQGISEQYF. Here the CDR3 DNA reads TGTGCCAGCAGCCCCCAGGGGATCAGCGAGCAGTACTTC.

This clonotype appeared many times. CDR3 sequence reads: CASSESADYNEQFF. The CDR3 coding sequence is TGCGCCAGCAGTGAGTCCGCGGATTACAATGAGCAGTTCTTC. The chain couples TRBV10-1 to TRBJ2-1, with unresolved D. Per germline, CDR1 WNHNN and CDR2 SYGVQD (reference sequence). The CDR3 contains 14 residues. Trimming shortened V by 0 bases and J by 4 bases, and 7 bases separated the two germline ends.

J is TRBJ2-5 and V is TRBV3-1, with 10 bases that match TRBD2. Trimming at V came to 10 bases and at J to 5 bases, leaving 10 bases not matched to a gene. Germline assignment: CDR1 LGHDT and CDR2 YNNKEL (reference sequence). The CDR3 totals 14 residues. CDR3 region: CATSLAGAGETQYF. As DNA, the CDR3 is TGTGCCACCTCGCTAGCGGGAGCGGGGGAGACCCAGTACTTC.

J is TRBJ2-1 and V is TRBV7-6, with TRBD2 matching 7 bases. This CDR3 spans 16 amino acids. V gave up 1 base and J gave up 0 bases; unmatched junction bases: 3. Germline values: CDR1 SGHVS, CDR2 FNYEAQ. The CDR3 DNA follows: TGTGCCAGCAGCTTAGACCCGGGAGGCTCCTACAATGAGCAGTTCTTC. This codes for CASSLDPGGSYNEQFF.

This clonotype was picked up a small number of times. The DNA for the CDR3 is TGTGCCAGCAGTATACCGGGACAGGGTAATGCCGAGCAGTACTTC. It codes for CASSIPGQGNAEQYF. This sequence joins TRBV28 and TRBJ2-7; 9 nucleotides agree with TRBD1. Germline loops: CDR1 MDHEN, CDR2 SYDVKM. The CDR3 spans 15 residues. With 5 bases clipped from V and 6 bases from J, the junction kept 11 bases outside the gene matches.

The chain carries TRBV6-5 and TRBJ2-2; D might be TRBD2 (6 bases). In germline, CDR1 is MNHEY, CDR2 SVGAGI. The CDR3 is made up of 15 amino acids. V was pared by 1 base and J by 7 bases, with 13 bases between. The chain's CDR3 is CASSYLEGVVGELFF. In nucleotides, the CDR3 is TGTGCCAGCAGTTACTTGGAGGGTGTGGTCGGGGAGCTGTTTTTT.

This clonotype was counted ten times or more. The chain joins TRBV20-1 to TRBJ2-3; the D gene is possibly TRBD2 (6 bases). Trimming took 7 bases from V and 0 from J, leaving 17 bases between them. The germline gives CDR1 DFQATT, CDR2 SNEGSKA (reference sequence). CDR3 size: 15 residues. The CDR3 DNA reads TGCAGTGGACAGATATCTAGCGCCAGCACAGATACGCAGTATTTT. Its protein product is CSGQISSASTDTQYF.

This clonotype was seen at least ten times. The chain joins TRBV20-1 to TRBJ2-3; weak D call: TRBD2 (5 bases). Germline-derived CDR1 and CDR2 are DFQATT and SNEGSKA (reference sequence). Trimming cost V 4 bases and J 3 bases, with 11 bases left between them. The CDR3 consists of 13 residues. The CDR3 nucleotides read TGCAGTGCTAACAGAGCGGAAACAGATACGCAGTATTTT. This gives the protein CSANRAETDTQYF.

In its sample, this clonotype was seen many times. The chain joins TRBV27 to TRBJ2-5; D is unresolved. The ends were cut back, 6 bases at V and 0 bases at J, with 8 bases in the middle. Germline CDR1 is MNHEY and CDR2 is SMNVEV (reference sequence). The CDR3 covers 13 residues. CDR3 in amino acids: CASSTIDQETQYF. CDR3 sequence (DNA): TGTGCCAGCAGCACAATAGACCAAGAGACCCAGTACTTC.

This clonotype was counted a few times. The chain couples TRBV11-3 to TRBJ2-7; the D gene is possibly TRBD2 (6 bases). Germline lookup yields CDR1 SGHNT and CDR2 YENEEA. Trimming removed 5 bases at V and 2 bases at J, with 16 bases between. There are 15 residues in the CDR3. The CDR3 region is CASSPGTGVPYEQYF. In nucleotides, the CDR3 is TGTGCCAGCAGCCCAGGGACTGGGGTTCCCTACGAGCAGTACTTC.

As regards this clonotype: A much larger clone sits a single nucleotide away, making a read error possible. The CDR3 here is CSPLDLAEQYF. In nucleotides, the CDR3 is TGCAGTCCTCTCGACTTGGCCGAGCAGTACTTC. The chain is built from TRBV20-1 and TRBJ2-7; the D is unclear. Germline V gene sequence: CDR1 DFQATT, CDR2 SNEGSKA (reference sequence). V was trimmed by 8 bases and J by 6 bases, leaving 14 bases between them. There are 11 residues in the CDR3.

The table lists this clonotype with many counts. This chain uses TRBV20-1 with TRBJ2-3, with D perhaps matching TRBD1 (5 bases). V lost 1 base, J lost 2 bases, and 7 bases lay in between. The CDR3 covers 13 residues. Germline-derived CDR1 and CDR2 are DFQATT and SNEGSKA (reference sequence). The CDR3 loop is CSARGGPTDTQYF. DNA of the CDR3: TGCAGTGCTAGAGGGGGCCCCACAGATACGCAGTATTTT.

This clonotype was seen many times. The chain recombines TRBV3-1 with TRBJ2-7; D possibly uses TRBD1 or TRBD2 (5 bases each). Germline-derived CDR1 and CDR2 are LGHDT and YNNKEL (reference sequence). The CDR3 is made up of 14 amino acids. V lost 0 bases, J lost 2 bases, and 8 bases lay in between. The CDR3 sequence is CASSQDVGAYEQYF. CDR3 sequence (DNA): TGTGCCAGCAGCCAAGATGTGGGGGCCTACGAGCAGTACTTC.

This clonotype has only a few counts. This chain links TRBV20-1 with TRBJ2-2; 10 bases align to TRBD1. The CDR3 totals 14 residues. V gave up 6 bases and J gave up 5 bases; unmatched junction bases: 6. From germline, CDR1 is DFQATT and CDR2 SNEGSKA (reference sequence). The CDR3 sequence is CSATTGGDTGELFF. The CDR3 region has the DNA TGCAGTGCAACGACAGGGGGCGATACCGGGGAGCTGTTTTTT.

The chain is built from TRBV20-1 and TRBJ2-1, with TRBD2 identical over 11 bases. Germline V gene sequence: CDR1 DFQATT, CDR2 SNEGSKA (reference sequence). After removal of 7 bases from V and 8 bases from J, the junction contained 4 bases not matched to a gene. The CDR3 runs to 12 residues. The DNA of the CDR3 is TGCAGTGGACTAGCGGGAATCGATGAGCAGTTCTTC. It encodes CSGLAGIDEQFF.

The CDR3: CSVEGGDWASYEQYF. The CDR3 DNA reads as TGCAGCGTTGAAGGTGGGGACTGGGCTAGTTACGAGCAGTACTTC. The chain employs TRBV29-1 and TRBJ2-7, with D possibly TRBD2 on 6 matching bases. CDR3 length equals 15 residues. The germline CDR1 and CDR2 sequences are SQVTM and ANQGSEA. Trimming removed 1 base from V and 4 bases from J, with 17 bases in between.

A few counts support this clonotype. V and J are TRBV5-1 and TRBJ2-3; D possibly uses TRBD1 or TRBD2 (5 bases each). The CDR3 sequence is 13 residues long. CDR1 is SGHRS, CDR2 YFSETQ, per germline. V was shortened by 4 bases and J by 4 bases, with 10 bases between the two germline ends. The CDR3 loop is CASSGAGADTQYF. In nucleotides, the CDR3 is TGCGCCAGCAGCGGGGCGGGCGCAGATACGCAGTATTTT.

The chain combines TRBV5-1 with TRBJ2-2; 7 bases align to TRBD2. Trimming took 0 bases from V and 2 from J; bases not matched to a gene: 4. The germline gives CDR1 SGHRS, CDR2 YFSETQ. This CDR3 has 16 amino acids. The CDR3: CASSLAASGNTGELFF. Written as DNA, the CDR3 is TGCGCCAGCAGCTTGGCGGCTAGCGGTAACACCGGGGAGCTGTTTTTT.

This sequence joins TRBV5-1 and TRBJ2-7, with 10 bases aligning to TRBD1. CDR1 and CDR2 (germline): SGHRS, YFSETQ. V lost 2 bases, J lost 8 bases, and 13 bases stayed unmatched. CDR3 length: 16 residues. The CDR3 reads CASSFSGTGAKNKQYF. The CDR3 bases are TGCGCCAGCAGCTTCTCCGGGACAGGGGCGAAAAATAAGCAGTACTTC.

This clonotype was picked up a small number of times. The chain employs TRBV12-3 or TRBV12-4 and TRBJ1-2; 7 positions agree with TRBD1. V dropped 2 bases and J dropped 6; count of bases not matched to a gene: 12. There are 16 residues in the CDR3. CDR3 DNA: TGTGCCAGCAGTTTATTGGGACTGACAGGGAAGGATGGCTACACCTTC. Translated, it gives CASSLLGLTGKDGYTF.

Many counts were recorded for this clonotype. The V and J genes are TRBV29-1 and TRBJ2-1, with a possible D match to TRBD1 (5 bases). The CDR3 covers 10 residues. CDR1 SQVTM and CDR2 ANQGSEA come from the germline V gene. V lost 8 bases and J 13 bases, leaving 15 bases between the germline ends. As DNA, the CDR3 is TGCAGCACGGGTGGGCAGGGTCAGTTCTTC. Translating it yields CSTGGQGQFF.

V and J are TRBV20-1 and TRBJ2-7; maybe TRBD2 (5 bases). Trimming removed 3 bases from V and 4 bases from J, with 7 bases in between. Germline CDR1 reads DFQATT; CDR2 reads SNEGSKA (reference sequence). This CDR3 region has 11 residues. The CDR3 sequence: CSASEGYEQYF. CDR3 sequence (DNA): TGCAGTGCTAGTGAGGGTTACGAGCAGTACTTC.

The chain employs TRBV25-1 and TRBJ2-7; D remains ambiguous. Germline-derived CDR1 and CDR2 are MGHDK and SYGVNS. The CDR3 is 15 residues long. The ends were cut back, 1 base at V and 6 bases at J, with 16 bases in the middle. As DNA, the CDR3 is TGTGCCAGCAGTGAATGTCTGACGGGTGGTTGCGAGCAGTACTTC. Amino acid sequence: CASSECLTGGCEQYF.